This T cell receptor (beta chain) was sequenced in a study of spatial heterogeneity in lung cancer. Study findings and constraints: Mutation counts in tumors were tracked by counts of expanded intratumoral alpha and beta TCRs.

TCRdb re-called the 5' RACE reads through MiXCR, storing one row per CDR3 protein. The sample includes around 1,500 distinct CDR3 sequences, 5.9% of them seen just once. This clonotype has ten or more counts. Its antigen is currently unknown. As for time point: sample taken at primary tumor resection. This CDR3 has 12 amino acids. The germline CDR1 and CDR2 sequences are SGDLS and YYNGEE. V lost 3 bases and J lost 5, with 8 bases in between. This material consisted of lung tumor tissue, taken at surgery. This chain connects TRBV9 to TRBJ1-1; D perhaps matches TRBD1 (5 bases). The source is a female donor with early-stage non-small cell lung cancer. The CDR3 DNA sequence: TGTGCCAGCAGCGGAGACAGAACTGAAGCTTTCTTT. Amino acids: CASSGDRTEAFF.